This T cell receptor (beta chain) was profiled in a study of blood T cell repertoires in COVID-19. Whole-study context: The United States, Italy and Spain were the sources of the acute and convalescent COVID-19 samples. Nucleic acid was either cDNA or gDNA, and it came from T cells, B-cell-depleted T cells, or PBMCs.

Methods used by the authors: From reference gene primer amplification, estimates of nucleated cell counts were derived. Generated by immunoSEQ multiplex PCR, the TCRdb table keeps only in-frame clones and is missing some. The DNA gave D and trimming, while V, J and clone size come from that table. Among more than 45,000 clones listed, roughly 87% were seen once. V dropped 4 bases and J dropped 9; count of bases not matched to a gene: 11. CDR3 length: 15 amino acids. The V and J genes are TRBV5-3 and TRBJ2-1; 9 positions match TRBD2. TRBV5-3 has ORF status, its function being uncertain. The specimen was peripheral blood. This TCR derives from a human donor with active COVID-19. The donor label of this sample is uncertain. CDR3 sequence: CARSQTTSGSLEQFF. DNA for the CDR3: TGTGCCAGAAGCCAGACGACTAGCGGTTCTCTTGAGCAGTTCTTC.